This T cell receptor (beta chain) is drawn from a study of esophageal squamous cell carcinoma under preoperative chemotherapy. Study findings and constraints: Peripheral T cells migrating into the tumor appeared to partly supply post-treatment tumor-infiltrating lymphocytes. Clonal contraction, more than amplification, hit abundant clones after paclitaxel-nedaplatin.

MiXCR was run by TCRdb on the PCR reads, yielding one entry per CDR3 protein. The sample has approximately 11,000 distinct CDR3 sequences, 63% seen once. By frequency in the sample, this clonotype is medium-sized. Its antigen is currently unknown. The CDR3 is 13 amino acids. V was cut by 5 bases and J by 10 bases, with 15 bases left in between. CDR1 SGHVS and CDR2 FNYEAQ come from the germline V gene. Time point meaning: after preoperative PTX-NDP chemotherapy. The chain carries TRBV7-6 and TRBJ2-1; no clear D. The receptor was derived from a human donor with esophageal squamous cell carcinoma. The donor label of this sample is uncertain. This material was acquired from a patient given preoperative chemotherapy. CDR3 DNA: TGTGCCAGCAGCACATCCCAAGGGTCAGAGCAGTTCTTC. It specifies CASSTSQGSEQFF.